This TCR beta chain was documented in a study of beta chain features in type 1 diabetes. Study-wide points: Equally in patients and controls, PCR might preferentially amplify shorter templates. Among all four CD4+ subsets, Type 1 diabetes patients had TCRB CDR3s that were moderately but significantly shorter.

The germline V gene encodes CDR1 PRHDT and CDR2 FYEKMQ (reference sequence). Trimming removed 7 bases from V and 4 bases from J, with 11 bases in between. The CDR3 totals 13 residues. Expressed TCRB transcripts were sequenced because the isolated RNA had all been reverse transcribed beforehand. Generated by immunoSEQ multiplex PCR, the TCRdb table keeps only in-frame clones and is missing some. The sample has roughly 730,000 clones, roughly 12% seen once; the top ten hold approximately 0.022%. A word on this clone: Its antigen is unidentified.

The chain has TRBV13 and TRBJ2-1; D unresolved. Sequenced input: naive CD4+ T cells from blood. The receptor was derived from a man younger than 30 with type 1 diabetes. The CDR3 reads CASTSLGYNEQFF. The CDR3 DNA follows: TGTGCCAGCACCTCACTGGGATACAATGAGCAGTTCTTC.